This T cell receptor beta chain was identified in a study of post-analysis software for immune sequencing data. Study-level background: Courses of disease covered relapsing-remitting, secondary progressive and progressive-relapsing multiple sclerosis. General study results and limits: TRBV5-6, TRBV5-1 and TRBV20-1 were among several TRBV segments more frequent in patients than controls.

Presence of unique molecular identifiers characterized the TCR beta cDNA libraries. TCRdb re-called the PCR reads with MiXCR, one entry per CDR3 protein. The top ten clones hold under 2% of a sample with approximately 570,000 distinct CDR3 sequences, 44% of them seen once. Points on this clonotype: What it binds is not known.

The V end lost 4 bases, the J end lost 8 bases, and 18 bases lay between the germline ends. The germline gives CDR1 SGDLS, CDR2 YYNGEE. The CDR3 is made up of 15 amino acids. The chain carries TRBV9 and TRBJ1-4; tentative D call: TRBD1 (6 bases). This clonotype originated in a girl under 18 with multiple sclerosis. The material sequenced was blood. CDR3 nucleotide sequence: TGTGCCAGCAGCCGATCGACCGGGGGCGACGAAAAACTGTTTTTT. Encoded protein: CASSRSTGGDEKLFF.